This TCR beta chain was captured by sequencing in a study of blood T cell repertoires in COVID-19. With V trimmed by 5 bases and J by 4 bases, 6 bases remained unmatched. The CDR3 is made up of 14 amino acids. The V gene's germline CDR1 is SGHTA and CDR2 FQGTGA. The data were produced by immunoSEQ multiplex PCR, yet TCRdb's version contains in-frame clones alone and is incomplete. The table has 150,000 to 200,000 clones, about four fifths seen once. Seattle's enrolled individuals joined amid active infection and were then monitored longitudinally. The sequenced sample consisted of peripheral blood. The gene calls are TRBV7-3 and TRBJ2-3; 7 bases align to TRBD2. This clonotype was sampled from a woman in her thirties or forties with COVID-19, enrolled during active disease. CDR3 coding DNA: TGTGCCAGCAGCCACGGGGGGTTTCCAGATACGCAGTATTTT. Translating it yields CASSHGGFPDTQYF.